These 16 T cell receptor beta chains originate from one sample sequenced in a study of vaccination and CD4 T cells after COVID-19. These receptors are not linked to any known antigen. Treatment indicated: approximately 10-day PBMC culture with coronavirus spike peptide pools or control peptides (ViraFEST assay). Sequence data for DNA of cultured CD4+ T cells were generated by the Oncomine TCR Beta short-read assay. TCRdb passed the PCR reads through MiXCR, listing each CDR3 protein once. The data show about 10,000 distinct CDR3 sequences, with around 50% seen just once and 8% to 9.5% held by the top ten. The specimen was CD4+ T cells from blood, cultured in vitro. These receptors came from a human donor who had recovered from COVID-19.

The chain joins TRBV7-9 to TRBJ1-2, with D uncertain. Trimming pared 0 bases from V and 6 bases from J, leaving 11 bases between. This CDR3 spans 14 amino acids. Germline assignment: CDR1 SEHNR and CDR2 FQNEAQ (reference sequence). This CDR3 reads CASSLAAASDGYTF. CDR3 DNA sequence: TGTGCCAGCAGCTTAGCTGCAGCCTCAGATGGCTACACCTTC. The variable domain in full, completed from reference TRBV7-9 and TRBJ1-2, reads DTGVSQNPRHKITKRGQNVTFRCDPISEHNRLYWYRQTLGQGPEFLTYFQNEAQLEKSRLLSDRFSAERPKGSFSTLEIQRTEQGDSAMYLCASSLAAASDGYTFGSGTRLTVV.

The chain uses TRBV20-1 and TRBJ2-1, with 11 bases that match TRBD2. Looked up from germline, CDR1 is DFQATT and CDR2 is SNEGSKA (reference sequence). With V trimmed by 4 bases and J by 5 bases, 4 bases remained unmatched. This CDR3 contains 14 residues. The CDR3 here is CSATSGRIHNEQFF. The CDR3 bases are TGCAGTGCTACTAGCGGGAGGATTCACAATGAGCAGTTCTTC.

A note on this clonotype: No conserved phenylalanine or tryptophan ends this CDR3, so it is likely a read error. V is TRBV20-1 and J is TRBJ2-5; no firm D call. V lost 0 bases and J lost 4, with 12 bases in between. The V gene's germline CDR1 is DFQATT and CDR2 SNEGSKA (reference sequence). The CDR3 is 14 amino acids. In DNA form, the CDR3 reads TGCAGTGCTAGAGATATCTCCGTCCCAGAGACCCAGTACTTG. Protein sequence: CSARDISVPETQYL.

The rearrangement uses TRBV10-1 and TRBJ2-2; D uncertain. The germline gives CDR1 WNHNN, CDR2 SYGVQD (reference sequence). The length of the CDR3 is 14 residues. Trimming took 7 bases from V and 3 from J, leaving 12 bases between them. The CDR3 nucleotides are TGCGCCAGCACTAAAAGCTCTGACACCGGGGAGCTGTTTTTT. Amino acid sequence: CASTKSSDTGELFF.

J is TRBJ2-7 and V is TRBV7-2, with 7 nucleotides matching TRBD2. V dropped 5 bases and J dropped 0; count of bases not matched to a gene: 7. The CDR3 length is 15 residues. Germline V gene sequence: CDR1 SGHTA, CDR2 FQGNSA. The CDR3 bases are TGTGCCAGCAGCCGCCGGGGAGGGAGCTCCTACGAGCAGTACTTC. It codes for CASSRRGGSSYEQYF.

Only a few counts were recorded for this clonotype. The chain carries TRBV6-1 and TRBJ1-5; a weak D match, TRBD1 (5 bases). The length of the CDR3 is 15 residues. Germline V gene sequence: CDR1 MNHNS, CDR2 SASEGT. Trimming removed 5 bases from V and 3 bases from J, with 14 bases in between. The CDR3 is CASSISGSNNQPQHF. Written as DNA, the CDR3 is TGTGCCAGCAGTATATCAGGGAGTAACAATCAGCCCCAGCATTTT.

The V call is TRBV11-2, the J call TRBJ2-7, with 8 bases aligning to TRBD1. The CDR3 has 13 residues. The junction had 7 bases not matched to a gene; V was cut back by 8 bases and J by 4 bases. CDR1 and CDR2 (germline): SGHAT, FQNNGV. CDR3 in amino acids: CASGTGGVYEQYF. In DNA form, the CDR3 reads TGTGCCAGCGGTACAGGGGGTGTATACGAGCAGTACTTC.

J is TRBJ1-3 and V is TRBV20-1, with a possible D match to TRBD1 (5 bases). The CDR3 consists of 13 residues. Germline V lookup: CDR1 DFQATT, CDR2 SNEGSKA (reference sequence). V lost 5 bases, J lost 2 bases, and 10 bases lay in between. The DNA for the CDR3 is TGCAGTGCTCGTACGGGGGCTGGAAACACCATATATTTT. As protein: CSARTGAGNTIYF.

The gene calls are TRBV6-1 and TRBJ1-5; no firm D call. Germline CDR1 MNHNS, CDR2 SASEGT. The CDR3 has 14 residues. V lost 8 bases to trimming and J lost 0 bases, with 11 bases between them. The CDR3 sequence: CASGGPNSNQPQHF. CDR3 nucleotides: TGTGCCAGCGGAGGGCCTAATAGCAATCAGCCCCAGCATTTT.

The chain is built from TRBV11-2 and TRBJ2-3, with 7 bases lining up with TRBD1. The length of the CDR3 is 15 residues. Germline loops: CDR1 SGHAT, CDR2 FQNNGV. With V trimmed by 4 bases and J by 0 bases, 4 bases remained unmatched. CDR3 DNA: TGTGCCAGCAGCTCGACAGGGCTCAGCACAGATACGCAGTATTTT. Translated: CASSSTGLSTDTQYF. The complete variable domain, with remaining parts taken from reference TRBV11-2 and TRBJ2-3, reads EAGVAQSPRYKIIEKRQSVAFWCNPISGHATLYWYQQILGQGPKLLIQFQNNGVVDDSQLPKDRFSAERLKGVDSTLKIQPAKLEDSAVYLCASSSTGLSTDTQYFGPGTRLTVL.

The rearrangement joins TRBV7-2 to TRBJ1-1; D possibly corresponds to TRBD1 (6 bases). The CDR3 sequence is 15 residues long. Trimming stripped 2 bases from V and 9 bases from J, with 19 bases between. Germline CDR1 and CDR2: SGHTA and FQGNSA. CDR3 DNA: TGTGCCAGCAGCTTAACGGGGACATCGAAGATACAAGCTTTCTTT. Its translation: CASSLTGTSKIQAFF.

This clonotype was seen more than once but under ten times. J is TRBJ2-2 and V is TRBV6-1; maybe TRBD1 (5 bases). Germline CDR1 is MNHNS and CDR2 is SASEGT. This CDR3 is built from 14 residues. Trimming took 5 bases from V and 5 from J, leaving 12 bases between them. DNA of the CDR3: TGTGCCAGCAGTAAGGGGCATGGGACCGGGGAGCTGTTTTTT. Its protein is CASSKGHGTGELFF.

This clonotype was picked up a small number of times. This rearrangement joins TRBV6-5 to TRBJ1-2; D call uncertain. CDR1 is MNHEY and CDR2 is SVGAGI in the germline V gene. With 3 bases removed from V and 5 bases from J, the gap between germline ends came to 10 bases. CDR3 length equals 13 residues. In DNA, the CDR3 is TGTGCCAGCAGTTATCGGGGTCAGTATGGCTACACCTTC. Amino acid sequence: CASSYRGQYGYTF.

The CDR3 spells CASSLRPGELFF. The CDR3 bases are TGTGCCAGCAGTTTGAGACCCGGGGAGCTGTTTTTT. V gene TRBV27 combines with J gene TRBJ2-2; D is uncertain. The V and J ends lost 3 bases and 6 bases respectively, with 5 bases between them. This CDR3 has 12 amino acids. The V gene's germline CDR1 is MNHEY and CDR2 SMNVEV (reference sequence).

V gene TRBV30 combines with J gene TRBJ2-5; no definite D call. Germline CDR1 GTSNPN, CDR2 SVGIG (reference sequence). V gave up 4 bases and J gave up 1 base, with 7 bases separating them. The CDR3 covers 12 residues. CDR3 nucleotides: TGTGCCTGGAAATCCTTCCAAGAGACCCAGTACTTC. Protein sequence: CAWKSFQETQYF.

This chain joins TRBV7-3 and TRBJ2-2; 9 bases are shared with TRBD2. The CDR3 contains 15 residues. With 6 bases clipped from V and 5 bases from J, the junction kept 7 bases outside the gene matches. CDR1 and CDR2 from the germline V gene are SGHTA and FQGTGA. CDR3 amino acids: CASSPVAGDTGELFF. The DNA for the CDR3 is TGTGCCAGCAGTCCTGTAGCGGGGGATACCGGGGAGCTGTTTTTT.